The clone carrying this TCR beta chain has a single count. This sample is part of a study of blood T cell repertoires in COVID-19. At the level of the study: Donors in the United States, Italy and Spain gave samples during acute or convalescent COVID-19. The analysed material was cDNA or gDNA that came from T cells, B-cell-depleted T cells, or PBMCs.

Trimming removed 3 bases from V and 2 bases from J; junction bases left unmatched: 3. CDR1 SGHRS and CDR2 YFSETQ come from the germline V gene. The CDR3 runs to 14 residues. Original methodology: Amplification of reference gene primers provided the estimated nucleated cell counts. Profiled with immunoSEQ multiplex PCR; TCRdb holds only in-frame clones, not every one. V and J calls and clone size are copied from that table; D and trimming were computed from the DNA. The table has tens of thousands of clones, around 85% seen once. The chain recombines TRBV5-1 with TRBJ1-1; 8 nucleotides agree with TRBD1. Source material: peripheral blood. The receptor's source is a woman aged 70 to 79 with active or convalescent COVID-19. The CDR3 spells CASSWGTGNTEAFF. As DNA, the CDR3 is TGCGCCAGCAGCTGGGGGACAGGAAACACTGAAGCTTTCTTT. Using reference TRBV5-1 and TRBJ1-1 for the parts outside the CDR3, the full variable domain is KAGVTQTPRYLIKTRGQQVTLSCSPISGHRSVSWYQQTPGQGLQFLFEYFSETQRNKGNFPGRFSGRQFSNSRSEMNVSTLELGDSALYLCASSWGTGNTEAFFGQGTRLTVV.